This T cell receptor (beta chain) was recovered during a study of T-cell reconstitution after alpha-beta-depleted transplantation in children. For TCRbeta, the library was prepared with unique molecular identifiers. TCRdb redid the calling of the PCR reads with MiXCR, one entry per CDR3 protein. The sample carries a few hundred thousand distinct CDR3 sequences, around 10% recorded once. Regarding the study as a whole: The study traced high day-60 TCRbeta diversity in some patients to surviving recipient T cells and thymic progenitors. The main origin of T-cell counts and diversity one year after transplant was newly produced T cells. Reportedly, alpha-beta T cells present about two months post-transplant originated from several hundred expanded clones of graft origin.

In regard to this clonotype: Its antigen is undetermined.

This CDR3 contains 14 residues. The V gene lost 3 bases and the J gene lost 7 bases, with 15 bases spanning the gap. The germline V gene encodes CDR1 DFQATT and CDR2 SNEGSKA (reference sequence). This sequence joins TRBV20-1 and TRBJ1-4, with no clear D. The receptor comes from a boy under two years old with acute myeloid leukemia, due to receive a stem cell transplant. Material: PBMCs, obtained before TCRalphabeta/CD19-depleted stem cell transplant. CDR3 residues: CSASLIGLGEKLFF. The CDR3 DNA follows: TGCAGTGCTAGTCTGATCGGGCTCGGTGAAAAACTGTTTTTT.